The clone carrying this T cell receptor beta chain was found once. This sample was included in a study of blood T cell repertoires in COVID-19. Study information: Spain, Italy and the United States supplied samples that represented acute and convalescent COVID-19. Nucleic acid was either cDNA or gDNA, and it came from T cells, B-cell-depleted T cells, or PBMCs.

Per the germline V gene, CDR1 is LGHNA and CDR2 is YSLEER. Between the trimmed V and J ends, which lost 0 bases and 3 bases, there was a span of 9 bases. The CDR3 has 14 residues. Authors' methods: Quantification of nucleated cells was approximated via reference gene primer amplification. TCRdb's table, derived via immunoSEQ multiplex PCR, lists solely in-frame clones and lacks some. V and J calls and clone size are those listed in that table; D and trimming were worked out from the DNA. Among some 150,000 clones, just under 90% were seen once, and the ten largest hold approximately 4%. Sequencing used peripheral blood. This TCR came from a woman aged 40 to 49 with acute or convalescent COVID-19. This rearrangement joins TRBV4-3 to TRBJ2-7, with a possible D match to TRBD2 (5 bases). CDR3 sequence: CASSQDEGSYEQYF. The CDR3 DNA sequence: TGCGCCAGCAGCCAAGATGAAGGGAGCTACGAGCAGTACTTC.